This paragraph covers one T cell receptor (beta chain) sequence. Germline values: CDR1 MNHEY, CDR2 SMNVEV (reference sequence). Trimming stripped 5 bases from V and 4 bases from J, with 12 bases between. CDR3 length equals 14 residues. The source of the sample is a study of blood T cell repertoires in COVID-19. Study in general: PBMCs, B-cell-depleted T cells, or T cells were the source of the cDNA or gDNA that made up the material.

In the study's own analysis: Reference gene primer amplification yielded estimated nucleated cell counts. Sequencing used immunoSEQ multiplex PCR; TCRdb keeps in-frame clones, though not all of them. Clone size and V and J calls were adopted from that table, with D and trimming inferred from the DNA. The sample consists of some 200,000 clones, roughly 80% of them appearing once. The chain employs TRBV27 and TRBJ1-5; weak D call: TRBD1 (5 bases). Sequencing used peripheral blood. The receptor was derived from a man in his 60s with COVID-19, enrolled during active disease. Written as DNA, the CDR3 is TGTGCCAGCAGTCCCCGACAGCTTAATCAGCCCCAGCATTTT. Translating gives CASSPRQLNQPQHF.